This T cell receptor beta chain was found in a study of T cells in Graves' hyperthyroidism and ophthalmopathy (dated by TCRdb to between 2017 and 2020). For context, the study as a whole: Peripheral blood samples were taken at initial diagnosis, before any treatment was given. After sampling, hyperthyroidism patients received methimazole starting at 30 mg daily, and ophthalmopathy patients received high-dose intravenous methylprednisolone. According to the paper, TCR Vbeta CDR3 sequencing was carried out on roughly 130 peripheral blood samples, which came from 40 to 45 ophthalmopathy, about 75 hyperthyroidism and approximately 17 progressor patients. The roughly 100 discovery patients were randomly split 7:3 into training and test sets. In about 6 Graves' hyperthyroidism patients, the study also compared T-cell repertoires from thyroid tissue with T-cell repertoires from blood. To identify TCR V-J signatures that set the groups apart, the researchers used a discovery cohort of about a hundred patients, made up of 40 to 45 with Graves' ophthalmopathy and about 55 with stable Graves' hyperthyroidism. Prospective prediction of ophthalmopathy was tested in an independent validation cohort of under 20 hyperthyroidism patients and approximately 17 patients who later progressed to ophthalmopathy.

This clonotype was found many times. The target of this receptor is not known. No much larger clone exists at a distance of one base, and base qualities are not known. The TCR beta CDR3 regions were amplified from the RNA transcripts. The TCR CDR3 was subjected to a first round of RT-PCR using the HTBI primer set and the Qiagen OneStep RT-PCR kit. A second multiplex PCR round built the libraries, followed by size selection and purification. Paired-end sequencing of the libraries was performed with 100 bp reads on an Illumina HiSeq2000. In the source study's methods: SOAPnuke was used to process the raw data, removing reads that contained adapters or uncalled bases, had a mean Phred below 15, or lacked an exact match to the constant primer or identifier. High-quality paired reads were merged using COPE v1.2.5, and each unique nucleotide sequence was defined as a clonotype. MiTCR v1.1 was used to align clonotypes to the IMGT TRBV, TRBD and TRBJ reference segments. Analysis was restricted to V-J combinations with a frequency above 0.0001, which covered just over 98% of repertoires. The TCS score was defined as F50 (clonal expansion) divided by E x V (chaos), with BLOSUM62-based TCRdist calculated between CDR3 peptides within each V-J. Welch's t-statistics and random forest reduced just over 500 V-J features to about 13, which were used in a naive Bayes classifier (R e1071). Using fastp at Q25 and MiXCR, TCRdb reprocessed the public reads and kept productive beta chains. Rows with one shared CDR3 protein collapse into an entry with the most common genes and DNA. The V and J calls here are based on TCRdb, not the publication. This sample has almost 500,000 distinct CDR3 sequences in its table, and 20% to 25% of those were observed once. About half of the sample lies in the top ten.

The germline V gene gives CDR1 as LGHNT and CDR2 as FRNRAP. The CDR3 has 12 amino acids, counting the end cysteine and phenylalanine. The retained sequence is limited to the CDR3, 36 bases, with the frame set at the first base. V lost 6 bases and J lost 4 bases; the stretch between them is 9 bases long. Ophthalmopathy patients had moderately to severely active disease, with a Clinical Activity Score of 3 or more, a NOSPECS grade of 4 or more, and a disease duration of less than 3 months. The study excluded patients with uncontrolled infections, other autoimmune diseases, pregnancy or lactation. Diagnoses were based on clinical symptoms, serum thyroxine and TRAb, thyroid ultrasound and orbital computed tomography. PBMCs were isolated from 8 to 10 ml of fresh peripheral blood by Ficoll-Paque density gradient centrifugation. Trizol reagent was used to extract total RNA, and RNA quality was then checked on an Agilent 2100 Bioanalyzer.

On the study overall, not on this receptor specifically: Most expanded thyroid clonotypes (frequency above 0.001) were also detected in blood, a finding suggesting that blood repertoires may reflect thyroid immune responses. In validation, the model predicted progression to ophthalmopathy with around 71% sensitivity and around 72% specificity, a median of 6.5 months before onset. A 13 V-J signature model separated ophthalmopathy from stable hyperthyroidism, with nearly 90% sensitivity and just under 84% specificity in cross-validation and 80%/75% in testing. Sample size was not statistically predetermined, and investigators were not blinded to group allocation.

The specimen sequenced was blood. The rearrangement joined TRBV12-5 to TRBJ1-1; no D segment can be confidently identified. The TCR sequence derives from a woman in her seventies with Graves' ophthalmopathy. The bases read TGTGCTAGTGGAAGAGCGAGCACTGAAGCTTTCTTT. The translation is CASGRASTEAFF.